This T cell receptor (beta chain) is from a study of OX40 agonist ivuxolimab in advanced cancers. Germline V CDR1 and CDR2: GTSNPN, SVGIG (reference sequence). There are 13 residues in the CDR3. V shed 3 bases and J shed 4 bases, with 12 bases lying between them. This clone was seen only a few times. TCRdb keeps only in-frame clones here, not all; method: immunoSEQ multiplex PCR. The table includes around 74,000 clones, about 92% detected once. Sequencing used CD4+ or CD8+ T cells sorted from blood, obtained in a trial of the OX40 agonist ivuxolimab. The source of this sequence is an adult with an advanced solid tumor such as melanoma, head and neck, liver or kidney cancer. The rearrangement uses TRBV30 and TRBJ1-1; TRBD1 is a possible D gene (5 bases). As DNA, the CDR3 is TGTGCCTGGAGGCGGGGGGTCGGCACTGAAGCTTTCTTT. It encodes CAWRRGVGTEAFF.